This paragraph reports one T cell receptor (beta chain). Authors' processing steps: From reference gene primer amplification, estimates of nucleated cell counts were derived. TCRdb keeps only in-frame clones here, not all; method: immunoSEQ multiplex PCR. That table furnishes V, J and clone size, whereas the DNA furnished D and trimming. This table has around 340,000 clones, around 83% appearing once. The data were taken from a study of blood T cell repertoires in COVID-19. Study in general: Whether acute or convalescent, the COVID-19 samples came from the United States, Italy and Spain. PBMCs, B-cell-depleted T cells, or T cells were the source of the cDNA or gDNA that made up the material.

The material sequenced was peripheral blood. This sequence was found in a young man with active or convalescent COVID-19.

This CDR3 reads CANMPGQASNQPQHF. The CDR3 nucleotides read TGTGCCAACATGCCGGGACAGGCTAGCAATCAGCCCCAGCATTTT. This chain links TRBV25-1 with TRBJ1-5; 8 nucleotides align to TRBD1. Germline values: CDR1 MGHDK, CDR2 SYGVNS. CDR3 length: 15 residues. V was clipped by 10 bases and J by 0 bases; unmatched bases: 8.